The 2 T cell receptor beta chains below come from one sample, sequenced in a study of blood T cell repertoires in COVID-19. Only in-frame clones appear in the TCRdb table, and some are missing; sequencing was by immunoSEQ multiplex PCR. The sample carries 140,000 or so clones, roughly 80% recorded once. Sequencing input: peripheral blood. The receptors come from a human donor in a cohort sampled during active COVID-19.

The chain has TRBV2 and TRBJ2-5; 8 nucleotides agree with TRBD1. The CDR3 extends over 13 amino acids. Germline values: CDR1 SNHLY, CDR2 FYNNEI. Unmatched junction bases numbered 5, after V lost 2 bases and J lost 9 bases. CDR3 DNA: TGTGCCAGCAGTGAACGACAGGGGAATTCCCAGTACTTC. It encodes CASSERQGNSQYF.

The genes are TRBV19 and TRBJ1-2, with D uncertain. The CDR3 loop spans 16 amino acids. Trimming shortened V by 5 bases and J by 0 bases, and 16 bases separated the two germline ends. The germline V gene encodes CDR1 LNHDA and CDR2 SQIVND (reference sequence). The CDR3 DNA sequence: TGTGCCAGTAGTTCGATTACTCAGGCAACTAACTATGGCTACACCTTC. Protein product: CASSSITQATNYGYTF.